This T cell receptor beta chain was found in a study of T cell repertoires in cytomegalovirus infection (dated by TCRdb to between 2018 and 2021). Turning to the overall study: Donor HLA type was relevant to the analysis, because carriage of CMV infection together with the matching HLA type was indicated by public TCR beta signatures. Overall study results and their limits: The ex vivo response was dominated by HLA-C-restricted CMV-specific TCR beta clonotypes, and the single most frequent clonotype in two of eight donors was supplied by these HLA-C-restricted clonotypes. In both this cohort and an independent roughly 330-donor cohort, the cumulative frequency of public TCR beta family members distinguished carriers of CMV infection plus the relevant HLA type.

This clonotype was recorded a few times. This receptor's antigen is unknown. Base quality data are lacking; no much larger clone is found one base away. Data came from an Illumina HiSeq 1500. The raw public data were reprocessed by TCRdb itself: fastp quality trimming at Q25, MiXCR clonotype calling, in-frame beta chains only. Every CDR3 protein is listed once, alongside the most common genes and DNA of its rows. Recorded for this sample are tens of thousands of distinct CDR3 sequences; approximately 36% of them occurred a single time. Together, the top ten hold around three quarters of the sample. CDR1 and CDR2 are drawn from the germline V gene (reference sequence): SEHNR, FQNEAQ. Between the V and J ends, shortened by 7 bases and 3 bases respectively, the junction contains 10 bases. The CDR3 numbers 13 residues from cysteine through phenylalanine. The retained sequence is limited to the CDR3, 39 bases, with the frame set at the first base.

The chain links TRBV7-9 with TRBJ1-5; the D gene is perhaps TRBD1, from 6 matching bases. The receptor comes from a human donor in good health (CMV status not recorded). Some clones in this sample may be carry-over from other donors' samples. Sequencing input: PBMCs, sequenced either directly or after in vitro stimulation (not recorded which). CDR3 sequence: CASTQGTNQPQHF. The nucleotides read TGTGCCAGCACCCAGGGGACCAATCAGCCCCAGCATTTT.